Presented here are 9 T cell receptor beta chains from one specimen sequenced in a study of blood T cells in healthy people across ages. A second PCR, run for roughly 7 to 11 cycles, used a sample-barcoded 5' primer plus a J-beta primer mix. TCRdb re-called the 5' RACE reads through MiXCR, storing one row per CDR3 protein. The sample gives about a million distinct CDR3 sequences, around 49% of which show up once; 13% is in the top ten. The sample comprised blood. Receptor source: a man in his thirties or forties in good health.

This clonotype was seen a handful of times. V is TRBV28 and J is TRBJ1-2; the D gene is possibly TRBD1 (5 bases). V was clipped by 7 bases and J by 1 base, with 13 bases between them. Germline CDR1 is MDHEN and CDR2 is SYDVKM. This CDR3 has 14 amino acids. The DNA of the CDR3 is TGTGCCAGCAATCGACAGCGAGATAACTATGGCTACACCTTC. Amino acid sequence: CASNRQRDNYGYTF.

This sequence joins TRBV6-4 and TRBJ2-1; 12 positions match TRBD2. CDR3 size: 15 residues. V was pared by 2 bases and J by 6 bases, with 2 bases of the junction left unmatched. Per the germline V gene, CDR1 is MRHNA and CDR2 is SNTAGT. CDR3 sequence: CASSDATSGGNEQFF. CDR3 DNA sequence: TGTGCCAGCAGTGACGCGACTAGCGGGGGCAATGAGCAGTTCTTC.

The gene calls are TRBV5-8 and TRBJ1-2; no clear D gene. This CDR3 spans 17 amino acids. Germline V gene sequence: CDR1 SGHTS, CDR2 YDEGEE. V was shortened by 0 bases and J by 4 bases, with 19 bases between the two germline ends. DNA for the CDR3: TGTGCCAGCAGCTTGGAGGCAGCGCGTTCCCCCACCTATGGCTACACCTTC. This sequence encodes CASSLEAARSPTYGYTF.

The chain joins TRBV4-1 to TRBJ2-1; D remains ambiguous. Trimming removed 0 bases at V and 4 bases at J, with 7 bases between. CDR1 is MGHRA and CDR2 is YSYEKL in the germline V gene. The CDR3 is 14 amino acids. CDR3 sequence: CASSQEAEYNEQFF. DNA of the CDR3: TGCGCCAGCAGCCAAGAGGCAGAATACAATGAGCAGTTCTTC.

The sample holds one count of this clonotype. This chain connects TRBV9 to TRBJ2-3; no clear D. The ends were cut back, 4 bases at V and 5 bases at J, with 11 bases in the middle. The V gene's germline CDR1 is SGDLS and CDR2 YYNGEE. The CDR3 totals 13 residues. The CDR3 sequence: CASSPPSLDTQYF. CDR3 in DNA: TGTGCCAGCAGCCCCCCCAGTTTAGATACGCAGTATTTT.

The rearrangement links TRBV25-1 to TRBJ2-1; D may be TRBD2 (7 bases). The ends were cut back, 1 base at V and 8 bases at J, with 12 bases in the middle. The CDR3 consists of 14 residues. CDR1 MGHDK and CDR2 SYGVNS come from the germline V gene. CDR3 in amino acids: CASSEWGGADEQFF. The CDR3 DNA follows: TGTGCCAGCAGTGAATGGGGGGGGGCGGATGAGCAGTTCTTC.

This clonotype was counted between two and nine times. The chain is built from TRBV6-1 and TRBJ1-2, with TRBD1 matching over 9 bases. Per the germline V gene, CDR1 is MNHNS and CDR2 is SASEGT. The CDR3 spans 13 residues. V gave up 7 bases and J gave up 8 bases; unmatched junction bases: 8. Written as DNA, the CDR3 is TGTGCCAGCACGCCACAGGGGGCAGAGGGCTACACCTTC. Amino acids: CASTPQGAEGYTF.

This chain connects TRBV6-1 to TRBJ2-3, with D possibly being TRBD2 (7 bases). V was cut by 11 bases and J by 6 bases, with 18 bases left in between. Germline V lookup: CDR1 MNHNS, CDR2 SASEGT. The CDR3 is made up of 13 amino acids. The chain's CDR3 is CAHEGGLSDTQYF. DNA for the CDR3: TGTGCCCACGAGGGGGGGCTTTCTGATACGCAGTATTTT.

The V call is TRBV5-6, the J call TRBJ2-5, with D perhaps matching TRBD2 (6 bases). The J call is uncertain, as TRBJ2-7 better fits the DNA end. Germline V gene sequence: CDR1 SGHDT, CDR2 YYEEEE. This CDR3 is built from 14 residues. CDR3 amino acids: CASTRRGRKDEQYF. The CDR3 DNA follows: TGTGCCAGCACCCGACGGGGGAGGAAGGACGAGCAGTACTTC.